The clone carrying this T cell receptor (beta chain) appeared once. Its antigen is unidentified. There are 16 residues in the CDR3. With 1 base clipped from V and 2 bases from J, the junction kept 3 bases outside the gene matches. The germline CDR1 and CDR2 sequences are KGHSY and FQNENV. This entry is derived from a study of early stage breast cancer tumors. Study-level information: The ER+/PR+/HER2- tumors included 7 or 8 ductal and four lobular carcinomas. Study-level points and caveats: Commonly generated sequences made up most enriched TCRB sequences shared between patients.

Some clones are missing from TCRdb's copy, which holds only in-frame ones; the method was immunoSEQ multiplex PCR. The data contain around 25,000 clones, 55% to 80% of them singletons. The sequenced sample consisted of breast tumor tissue. The clonotype was recovered from a person aged 55 to 75 with breast cancer. This chain uses TRBV16 with TRBJ2-7; 12 nucleotides agree with TRBD2. The CDR3 protein is CASSQLGLAGTYEQYF. The CDR3 DNA sequence: TGTGCCAGCAGCCAATTAGGACTAGCGGGGACCTACGAGCAGTACTTC.